The 9 T cell receptor beta chains below were found in one sample sequenced in a study of blood T cell repertoires in COVID-19. The table came from immunoSEQ multiplex PCR; TCRdb's copy has only in-frame clones and leaves some out. The sample consists of some 310,000 clones, roughly 90% of them appearing once. The sample consisted of peripheral blood. The receptor source for this set is a middle-aged woman with COVID-19, enrolled during active disease.

The chain carries TRBV28 and TRBJ2-7; weak D call: TRBD1 (6 bases). V was trimmed by 2 bases and J by 3 bases, leaving 11 bases between them. Germline loops: CDR1 MDHEN, CDR2 SYDVKM. The CDR3 has 14 amino acids. DNA for the CDR3: TGTGCCAGCAGTTTAGTAGGACAGAGCTACGAGCAGTACTTC. The encoded protein is CASSLVGQSYEQYF.

The chain joins TRBV28 to TRBJ2-7; a possible D gene is TRBD1 (6 bases). Trimming removed 6 bases at V and 2 bases at J, with 8 bases between. This CDR3 comprises 12 residues. Germline assignment: CDR1 MDHEN and CDR2 SYDVKM. CDR3 region: CASRQGTYEQYF. Here the CDR3 DNA reads TGTGCCAGCAGACAGGGAACCTACGAGCAGTACTTC.

The chain recombines TRBV11-3 with TRBJ2-1, with D maybe TRBD2 (6 bases). V was trimmed by 5 bases and J by 4 bases, leaving 15 bases between them. Germline lookup yields CDR1 SGHNT and CDR2 YENEEA. The CDR3 covers 15 residues. The CDR3, as DNA: TGTGCCAGCAGCGCCGGGAGAGGGATTTACAATGAGCAGTTCTTC. Translation: CASSAGRGIYNEQFF.

The V gene is TRBV27, the J gene TRBJ1-2; 7 bases align to TRBD1. Germline trimming cut 2 bases from V and 6 bases from J; bases unmatched to any gene: 6. The germline CDR1 and CDR2 sequences are MNHEY and SMNVEV (reference sequence). The CDR3 is made up of 14 amino acids. The DNA for the CDR3 is TGTGCCAGCAGTTTAACGGGACAGTTCCATGGCTACACCTTC. This gives the protein CASSLTGQFHGYTF.

The chain's CDR3 is CASSLLRAGGRSYEQYF. For the CDR3, the DNA is TGCGCCAGCAGCTTGTTAAGGGCAGGGGGTAGGTCCTACGAGCAGTACTTC. V is TRBV5-1 and J is TRBJ2-7; TRBD1 agrees at 7 bases. This CDR3 is built from 17 residues. Trimming cost V 1 base and J 1 base; bases outside gene matches: 11. Looked up from germline, CDR1 is SGHRS and CDR2 is YFSETQ.

V usage is TRBV2 and J usage is TRBJ2-2, with D possibly matching TRBD2 (6 bases). Germline assignment: CDR1 SNHLY and CDR2 FYNNEI. CDR3 length equals 14 residues. V was shortened by 8 bases and J by 5 bases, with 15 bases between the two germline ends. The CDR3 sequence is CASRVSSETGELFF. The CDR3 coding sequence is TGTGCCAGCCGGGTGTCTAGCGAGACCGGGGAGCTGTTTTTT.

This clone was seen only once. V gene TRBV5-4 combines with J gene TRBJ2-3; possibly TRBD1 for D (6 bases). This CDR3 contains 13 residues. Germline CDR1 reads SGHNT; CDR2 reads YYREEE (reference sequence). The germline V and J ends were trimmed by 4 bases and 4 bases, with 10 bases remaining between them. CDR3 sequence: CASSPDRPDTQYF. In nucleotides, the CDR3 is TGTGCCAGCAGCCCCGACAGGCCAGATACGCAGTATTTT.

The rearrangement uses TRBV5-4 and TRBJ2-1; 7 bases are shared with TRBD2. V shed 6 bases and J 5 bases; nucleotides not matched to a gene: 14. Germline CDR1 and CDR2: SGHNT and YYREEE (reference sequence). The CDR3 has 16 amino acids. The CDR3 DNA is TGTGCCAGCACCCCGGGCTGGCGGGGGATAAACAATGAGCAGTTCTTC. This codes for CASTPGWRGINNEQFF.

V and J are TRBV27 and TRBJ2-2; the match to TRBD1 covers 9 bases. CDR1 and CDR2 (germline): MNHEY, SMNVEV (reference sequence). CDR3 size: 16 residues. V was clipped by 5 bases and J by 3 bases; unmatched bases: 7. The CDR3 sequence: CASSLLRDRDTGELFF. The CDR3 DNA sequence: TGTGCCAGCAGTCTACTCCGGGACAGGGACACCGGGGAGCTGTTTTTT.